These 23 T cell receptor beta chains were sequenced from one sample in a study of T cells in Graves' hyperthyroidism and ophthalmopathy. RNA transcripts gave rise to amplified TCR beta CDR3 regions. Primed by the HTBI set, a first-round RT-PCR was run on the TCR CDR3. Each CDR3 protein is one row after TCRdb ran MiXCR on the multiplex PCR reads. This table has approximately 300,000 distinct CDR3 sequences, around 20% appearing once. The sample was blood. The receptors were gathered from a man aged 45-65 years with Graves' ophthalmopathy.

Many counts were recorded for this clonotype. The chain combines TRBV20-1 with TRBJ2-7; D remains ambiguous. Per the germline V gene, CDR1 is DFQATT and CDR2 is SNEGSKA (reference sequence). The CDR3 consists of 15 residues. Trimming cost V 5 bases and J 4 bases, with 21 bases left between them. This CDR3 reads CSASKITLKLYEQYF. The CDR3 DNA reads as TGCAGTGCTTCGAAGATAACTCTGAAATTGTACGAGCAGTACTTC.

The chain recombines TRBV6-1 with TRBJ1-5; D gene uncertain. Trimming left V 10 bases short and J 0 bases short, with 10 bases between. CDR1 MNHNS and CDR2 SASEGT come from the germline V gene. The CDR3 is made up of 13 amino acids. CDR3 DNA sequence: TGTGCCACGGTGAGGAATAGCAATCAGCCCCAGCATTTT. This encodes CATVRNSNQPQHF.

This clonotype was seen many times. The chain recombines TRBV5-8 with TRBJ1-5; a possible D gene is TRBD1 (6 bases). V was trimmed by 4 bases and J by 3 bases, leaving 14 bases between them. The germline V gene has CDR1 SGHTS and CDR2 YDEGEE. The CDR3 contains 15 residues. This CDR3 is CASSPTGQHNQPQHF. The CDR3 bases are TGTGCCAGCAGCCCCACGGGACAACACAATCAGCCCCAGCATTTT.

This clonotype was seen only a few times. The chain uses TRBV27 and TRBJ1-3; D perhaps matches TRBD1 (6 bases). CDR1 is MNHEY and CDR2 is SMNVEV in the germline V gene (reference sequence). The V end lost 6 bases, the J end lost 0 bases, and 24 bases lay between the germline ends. There are 19 residues in the CDR3. The CDR3 is CASSPTRLTGDYSGNTIYF. Written as DNA, the CDR3 is TGTGCCAGCAGCCCAACCCGTCTGACAGGAGATTACTCTGGAAACACCATATATTTT.

This clonotype was seen at least ten times. The chain couples TRBV20-1 to TRBJ2-1; weak D call: TRBD2 (6 bases). The CDR3 sequence is 16 residues long. The germline V and J ends were trimmed by 5 bases and 0 bases, with 17 bases remaining between them. Germline lookup yields CDR1 DFQATT and CDR2 SNEGSKA (reference sequence). The CDR3 spells CSASRELPSSYNEQFF. CDR3 nucleotide sequence: TGCAGTGCTTCCCGGGAGCTCCCGAGCTCCTACAATGAGCAGTTCTTC.

Here the CDR3 reads CSAPHRLRSYNEQFF. DNA of the CDR3: TGCAGTGCTCCCCACCGCTTACGGTCCTACAATGAGCAGTTCTTC. V and J are TRBV20-1 and TRBJ2-1; D is undetermined. From germline, CDR1 is DFQATT and CDR2 SNEGSKA (reference sequence). CDR3 length equals 15 residues. V was pared by 5 bases and J by 1 base, with 15 bases between.

The chain recombines TRBV15 with TRBJ2-7; D not resolved. Germline assignment: CDR1 LNHNV and CDR2 YYDKDF (reference sequence). This CDR3 has 12 amino acids. The germline V and J ends were trimmed by 1 base and 3 bases, with 4 bases remaining between them. The CDR3 loop is CATSRGSYEQYF. The CDR3 region has the DNA TGTGCCACCAGCAGAGGAAGCTACGAGCAGTACTTC.

This chain links TRBV29-1 with TRBJ2-7; 7 nucleotides match TRBD2. The germline CDR1 and CDR2 sequences are SQVTM and ANQGSEA. After removal of 4 bases from V and 0 bases from J, the junction contained 0 bases not matched to a gene. The CDR3 runs to 12 residues. The DNA for the CDR3 is TGCAGCGTTGGGGAGGGCTCCTACGAGCAGTACTTC. Residues: CSVGEGSYEQYF.

The J gene is TRBJ2-7, the V gene TRBV20-1; 12 bases line up with TRBD2. The CDR3 consists of 12 residues. The germline V gene encodes CDR1 DFQATT and CDR2 SNEGSKA (reference sequence). The J segment lost 4 bases and the V segment lost 8 bases, leaving 3 bases of the junction unmatched. The CDR3 loop is CSRTSGIYEQYF. The CDR3 DNA reads as TGCAGTCGGACTAGCGGGATTTACGAGCAGTACTTC.

This clonotype was detected a few times. The chain carries TRBV27 and TRBJ2-5, with D maybe TRBD2 (6 bases). Germline V gene lookup returns CDR1 MNHEY and CDR2 SMNVEV (reference sequence). This CDR3 has 14 residues. V dropped 7 bases and J dropped 7 bases, with 19 bases sitting between them. CDR3 coding DNA: TGTGCCAGCACGCCGGGACTCGGGGCGGGGACCCAGTACTTC. Amino acids: CASTPGLGAGTQYF.

This clonotype has ten or more counts. This rearrangement joins TRBV2 to TRBJ2-7; 7 bases map to TRBD1. V trimming: 3 bases; J trimming: 2 bases; junction bases outside the gene matches: 4. Per the germline V gene, CDR1 is SNHLY and CDR2 is FYNNEI. The CDR3 totals 14 residues. CDR3 in amino acids: CASSDGDRAYEQYF. For the CDR3, the DNA is TGTGCCAGCAGTGACGGAGACAGGGCCTACGAGCAGTACTTC.

This clonotype was counted at least ten times. This chain connects TRBV7-2 to TRBJ1-5; 7 nucleotides line up with TRBD1. With V trimmed by 2 bases and J by 7 bases, 5 bases remained unmatched. Germline CDR1 is SGHTA and CDR2 is FQGNSA. The CDR3 sequence is 14 residues long. This CDR3 reads CASSLTGVDQPQHF. CDR3 nucleotide sequence: TGTGCCAGCAGCTTAACAGGGGTAGACCAGCCCCAGCATTTT. Combining the CDR3 with reference TRBV7-2 and TRBJ1-5 gives the whole variable domain GAGVSQSPSNKVTEKGKDVELRCDPISGHTALYWYRQSLGQGLEFLIYFQGNSAPDKSGLPSDRFSAERTGGSVSTLTIQRTQQEDSAVYLCASSLTGVDQPQHFGDGTRLSIL.

This clonotype was counted at least ten times. The gene calls are TRBV20-1 and TRBJ2-7, with 10 bases identical to TRBD2. The germline CDR1 and CDR2 sequences are DFQATT and SNEGSKA (reference sequence). CDR3 size: 15 residues. The junction had 15 bases not matched to a gene; V was cut back by 6 bases and J by 7 bases. DNA of the CDR3: TGCAGTGCCCACCCCCCGAGCGGGAGGGCCCGAGAGCAGTACTTC. Protein: CSAHPPSGRAREQYF.

The sample holds a few counts of this clonotype. This chain uses TRBV29-1 with TRBJ2-7, with a possible D match to TRBD2 (5 bases). The V gene's germline CDR1 is SQVTM and CDR2 ANQGSEA. Trimming took 3 bases from V and 3 from J, leaving 12 bases between them. This CDR3 region has 13 residues. As DNA, the CDR3 is TGCAGCGTTGATACTCCAGGAGGCTACGAGCAGTACTTC. It translates to CSVDTPGGYEQYF.

In its sample, this clonotype was seen many times. The J gene is TRBJ2-7, the V gene TRBV20-1, with TRBD1 identical over 8 bases. Germline CDR1 DFQATT, CDR2 SNEGSKA (reference sequence). The CDR3 totals 14 residues. J lost 3 bases, V lost 0 bases, and 4 bases had no gene match. The CDR3 coding sequence is TGCAGTGCTAGAGACTTCGGACAGGGCTACGAGCAGTACTTC. Translation gives CSARDFGQGYEQYF.

This clonotype has just a few counts. The J gene is TRBJ2-1, the V gene TRBV18; TRBD2 matches at 9 bases. The CDR3 extends over 16 amino acids. Germline V gene sequence: CDR1 KGHSH, CDR2 LQKENI. Trimming cost V 2 bases and J 5 bases; bases outside gene matches: 7. The CDR3 DNA follows: TGTGCCAGCTCACCATTTAGCGGGGGCACCCACAATGAGCAGTTCTTC. Residues: CASSPFSGGTHNEQFF.

This clonotype turned up a few times. The chain links TRBV6-1 to TRBJ1-4, with TRBD1 as a possible D gene (5 bases). Germline CDR1 is MNHNS and CDR2 is SASEGT. Trimming left V 3 bases short and J 6 bases short, with 23 bases between. The CDR3 consists of 18 residues. CDR3 sequence reads: CASSDPISSGTRYEKLFF. The DNA for the CDR3 is TGTGCCAGCAGTGACCCAATTTCCTCCGGGACGAGATATGAAAAACTGTTTTTT.

This clonotype was counted many times. The chain couples TRBV20-1 to TRBJ2-7; 10 bases align to TRBD1. The V and J ends lost 6 bases and 8 bases, in that order; junction bases with no gene match: 13. CDR3 size: 14 residues. Germline V gene lookup returns CDR1 DFQATT and CDR2 SNEGSKA (reference sequence). This CDR3 is CSAVYSGQGDKQYF. In nucleotides, the CDR3 is TGCAGTGCGGTGTACTCCGGACAGGGGGACAAGCAGTACTTC.

The V and J genes are TRBV7-2 and TRBJ1-1; possibly TRBD1 for D (5 bases). Trimming cost V 2 bases and J 7 bases, with 11 bases left between them. The CDR3 is 13 amino acids. Per germline, CDR1 SGHTA and CDR2 FQGNSA. Written as DNA, the CDR3 is TGTGCCAGCAGCTTAACTTTGACAGATGAAGCTTTCTTT. Amino acids: CASSLTLTDEAFF.

This clonotype was seen repeatedly, ten times or more. The J gene is TRBJ2-5, the V gene TRBV20-1; D is unclear. Germline-derived CDR1 and CDR2 are DFQATT and SNEGSKA (reference sequence). V gave up 4 bases and J gave up 4 bases, with 7 bases separating them. The CDR3 extends over 11 amino acids. For the CDR3, the DNA is TGCAGTGCTAAGGTCGGAGAGACCCAGTACTTC. It specifies CSAKVGETQYF.

This clonotype was observed many times. This chain connects TRBV7-9 to TRBJ2-7, with 7 bases aligning to TRBD1. The germline gives CDR1 SEHNR, CDR2 FQNEAQ (reference sequence). This CDR3 contains 15 residues. J lost 1 base, V lost 7 bases, and 10 bases had no gene match. The CDR3 region has the DNA TGTGCCAGCACCACCTCCGGGACAGAATCCTACGAGCAGTACTTC. As protein: CASTTSGTESYEQYF.

This clonotype has only one observation. This chain connects TRBV9 to TRBJ2-3; 7 nucleotides agree with TRBD1. CDR1 and CDR2 from the germline V gene are SGDLS and YYNGEE. This CDR3 region has 15 residues. V gave up 3 bases and J gave up 1 base; unmatched junction bases: 5. The CDR3 sequence: CASSEQGRGTDTQYF. CDR3 bases: TGTGCCAGCAGCGAACAGGGGAGAGGCACAGATACGCAGTATTTT.

The chain employs TRBV29-1 and TRBJ2-5, with D perhaps matching TRBD1 or TRBD2 (5 bases each). This CDR3 contains 12 residues. The germline V gene has CDR1 SQVTM and CDR2 ANQGSEA. V was clipped by 6 bases and J by 5 bases, with 13 bases between them. The CDR3 DNA sequence: TGCAGCGTAGGGGCGGGTCCGGAGACCCAGTACTTC. Translating gives CSVGAGPETQYF.